The clone carrying this T cell receptor beta chain has a count of ten or more. Its antigen is unidentified. The sample is drawn from a study of neurological immune-mediated disorders. TCRdb re-called the 5' RACE reads with MiXCR, one entry per CDR3 protein. This sample has some 87,000 distinct CDR3 sequences, with about 12% found just once. Study observations and caveats: Patients with HTLV-1-associated myelopathy showed the most TCR clonal expansion. Those with multiple sclerosis showed the least, falling below healthy controls.

CDR3 length: 14 residues. CDR1 is DFQATT and CDR2 is SNEGSKA in the germline V gene (reference sequence). V lost 5 bases and J lost 7, with 17 bases in between. As to time point: longitudinal time-point 2. Sequenced material: PBMCs. The sequence was collected from a female donor with HTLV-1-associated myelopathy (HAM/TSP). The rearrangement joins TRBV20-1 to TRBJ1-4; D is unresolved. CDR3 protein: CSAAHREGSEKLFF. The CDR3 nucleotides are TGCAGTGCTGCTCATCGGGAAGGGAGTGAAAAACTGTTTTTT.